The present T cell receptor beta chain was sequenced within a study of post-analysis software for immune sequencing data. Tagging with unique molecular identifiers was a feature of the TCR beta cDNA libraries. Using its own MiXCR run on the PCR reads, TCRdb lists one record per CDR3 protein. The table lists some 190,000 distinct CDR3 sequences, around 29% of them singletons, with more than 3% in the top ten. Study-wide points: Significantly lower normalized Chao1 diversity was seen in multiple sclerosis patients than in controls. Batch-mates among the samples co-clustered strongly by F measure.

This clonotype was found many times. Its antigen is currently unknown. This receptor was obtained from a girl under 18 with multiple sclerosis. The sample was blood.

The CDR3 DNA reads as TGTGCCAGCAGTGCCACAGGGGGGACTGAAGCTTTCTTT. The encoded protein is CASSATGGTEAFF. The V call is TRBV6-4, the J call TRBJ1-1; 8 nucleotides match TRBD1. With V trimmed by 4 bases and J by 5 bases, 3 bases remained unmatched. Germline V lookup: CDR1 MRHNA, CDR2 SNTAGT. This CDR3 contains 13 residues.